This T cell receptor beta chain was captured in a study of blood T cell repertoires in COVID-19. Study-wide background: Both acute and convalescent COVID-19 samples were obtained from the United States, Italy and Spain. T cells, B-cell-depleted T cells, or PBMCs supplied cDNA or gDNA.

CDR1 SEHNR and CDR2 FQNEAQ come from the germline V gene (reference sequence). V was trimmed by 7 bases and J by 0 bases, leaving 5 bases between them. The CDR3 length is 12 residues. Recruits, aged roughly 18 to 90 years, lived in 20 to 30 US areas. Measured with immunoSEQ multiplex PCR; TCRdb has only the in-frame clones, and not every one. Seen here are 240,000 or so clones, approximately 83% observed once, and the top ten hold about 3.3%. Sequencing was done on a sample of PBMCs or T cells enriched from blood (not recorded which). The source is a woman aged 40 to 49 with acute COVID-19. The chain combines TRBV7-9 with TRBJ2-3; the D is unclear. The DNA of the CDR3 is TGTGCCAGCACCCAAAGCACAGATACGCAGTATTTT. Translation gives CASTQSTDTQYF.